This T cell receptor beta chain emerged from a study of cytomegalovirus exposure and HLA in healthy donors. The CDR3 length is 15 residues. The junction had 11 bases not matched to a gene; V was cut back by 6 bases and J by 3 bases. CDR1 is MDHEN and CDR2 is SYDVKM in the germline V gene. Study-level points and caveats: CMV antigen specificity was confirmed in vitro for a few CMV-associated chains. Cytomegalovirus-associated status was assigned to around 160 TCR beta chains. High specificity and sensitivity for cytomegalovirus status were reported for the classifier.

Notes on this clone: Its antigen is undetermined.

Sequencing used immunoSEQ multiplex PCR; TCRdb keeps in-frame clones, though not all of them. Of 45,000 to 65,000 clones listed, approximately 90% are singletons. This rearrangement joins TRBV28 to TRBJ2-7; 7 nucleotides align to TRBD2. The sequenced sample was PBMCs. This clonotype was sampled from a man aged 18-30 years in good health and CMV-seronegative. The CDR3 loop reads CASSPPGRASYEQYF. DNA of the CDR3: TGTGCCAGCAGCCCGCCGGGGAGGGCCAGCTACGAGCAGTACTTC.